The 14 T cell receptor beta chains given below trace back to one sample, sequenced in a study of T cell changes during pregnancy in multiple sclerosis. Using immunoSEQ multiplex PCR, the repertoire was profiled, and TCRdb retains in-frame clones only, with some absent. The table lists 40,000 to 60,000 clones, 75% to 90% of them singletons. The specimen was peripheral blood, collected in the first trimester of pregnancy. All receptors come from a female donor in good health, enrolled as a control in a pregnancy study.

A single count supports this clone. Relative to the germline gene, one junction end is altered; a read error may explain this. The chain combines TRBV28 with TRBJ2-1; 8 nucleotides align to TRBD1. CDR3 length: 12 residues. CDR1 is MDHEN and CDR2 is SYDVKM in the germline V gene. The DNA of the CDR3 is TGTGCGAGCAGGGGGCCCTACAATGAGCAGTTCTTC. The encoded protein is CASRGPYNEQFF.

On this clone itself: The same CDR3 also results from other DNA sequences found in this sample. The V call is TRBV18, the J call TRBJ2-3, with D unclear. The CDR3 is made up of 13 amino acids. Looked up from germline, CDR1 is KGHSH and CDR2 is LQKENI. V was pared by 0 bases and J by 1 base, with 2 bases between. The CDR3 region has the DNA TGTGCCAGCTCACCACCCGGCACAGATACGCAGTATTTT. Translated, it gives CASSPPGTDTQYF.

The chain uses TRBV2 and TRBJ2-5; D is unresolved. The V gene's germline CDR1 is SNHLY and CDR2 FYNNEI. The CDR3 contains 13 residues. The ends were cut back, 1 base at V and 2 bases at J, with 5 bases in the middle. This CDR3 is CASSEDLQETQYF. In nucleotides, the CDR3 is TGTGCCAGCAGTGAAGACTTACAAGAGACCCAGTACTTC.

J is TRBJ2-3 and V is TRBV6-1; 9 bases are shared with TRBD2. The CDR3 runs 14 residues. The J segment lost 4 bases and the V segment lost 7 bases, leaving 6 bases of the junction unmatched. Germline V lookup: CDR1 MNHNS, CDR2 SASEGT. The CDR3 loop reads CASIGGGASDTQYF. DNA of the CDR3: TGTGCCAGCATTGGCGGGGGGGCCTCAGATACGCAGTATTTT.

This rearrangement joins TRBV2 to TRBJ1-4, with no clear D. The germline V gene encodes CDR1 SNHLY and CDR2 FYNNEI. Trimming pared 4 bases from V and 10 bases from J, leaving 7 bases between. The CDR3 is 11 amino acids. For the CDR3, the DNA is TGTGCCAGCAGTGGCGGTTTAAAACTGTTTTTT. Translation gives CASSGGLKLFF.

This rearrangement joins TRBV4-3 to TRBJ2-7; 9 bases are shared with TRBD1. This CDR3 contains 15 residues. Germline V gene data show CDR1 as LGHNA and CDR2 as YSLEER. V was clipped by 1 base and J by 4 bases; unmatched bases: 5. CDR3 in DNA: TGCGCCAGCAGCCAAGGACAGGGGGGGGGTTACGAGCAGTACTTC. Amino acids: CASSQGQGGGYEQYF.

The rearrangement links TRBV28 to TRBJ2-1, with 7 positions matching TRBD2. The CDR3 sequence is 13 residues long. Germline loops: CDR1 MDHEN, CDR2 SYDVKM. V gave up 2 bases and J gave up 9 bases; unmatched junction bases: 4. The CDR3 region has the DNA TGTGCCAGCAGTTTAAGCGGGGATACTGAGCAGTTCTTC. Its protein is CASSLSGDTEQFF.

V gene TRBV11-2 combines with J gene TRBJ2-3; D remains unclear. The CDR3 has 16 residues. Germline lookup yields CDR1 SGHAT and CDR2 FQNNGV. V lost 2 bases and J 4 bases, leaving 16 bases between the germline ends. The CDR3 protein is CASSLFLPRGSDTQYF. The CDR3 DNA reads as TGTGCCAGCAGCTTATTTCTTCCTAGAGGTTCAGATACGCAGTATTTT. Full variable domain (remainder filled in from reference TRBV11-2 and TRBJ2-3): EAGVAQSPRYKIIEKRQSVAFWCNPISGHATLYWYQQILGQGPKLLIQFQNNGVVDDSQLPKDRFSAERLKGVDSTLKIQPAKLEDSAVYLCASSLFLPRGSDTQYFGPGTRLTVL.

CDR3: CASSYGTGGNNEQFF. CDR3 nucleotides: TGTGCCAGCAGTTACGGGACAGGGGGAAACAATGAGCAGTTCTTC. This chain links TRBV27 with TRBJ2-1, with 11 bases fitting TRBD1. Germline trimming cut 4 bases from V and 5 bases from J; bases unmatched to any gene: 4. The CDR3 is made up of 15 amino acids. Germline V gives CDR1 MNHEY, CDR2 SMNVEV (reference sequence).

Only one count was recorded for this clone. The chain recombines TRBV18 with TRBJ1-1; D is possibly TRBD1 (6 bases). There are 14 residues in the CDR3. The ends were cut back, 2 bases at V and 3 bases at J, with 10 bases in the middle. Per germline, CDR1 KGHSH and CDR2 LQKENI. The CDR3 spells CASSPKQGDTEAFF. The CDR3 coding sequence is TGTGCCAGCTCACCAAAACAGGGAGACACTGAAGCTTTCTTT.

This clone was detected only once. V gene TRBV6-5 combines with J gene TRBJ1-2; 7 bases agree with TRBD1. Trimming removed 0 bases from V and 0 bases from J; junction bases left unmatched: 4. This CDR3 has 16 amino acids. CDR1 and CDR2 (germline): MNHEY, SVGAGI. For the CDR3, the DNA is TGTGCCAGCAGTTACTCGATAGGGACAGCTAACTATGGCTACACCTTC. Translation gives CASSYSIGTANYGYTF.

CDR3 bases: TGTGCCATCGGGGGGTTAGCGGACACTAGCACAGATACGCAGTATTTT. As protein: CAIGGLADTSTDTQYF. This rearrangement joins TRBV10-3 to TRBJ2-3; tentative D call: TRBD2 (6 bases). The V gene's germline CDR1 is ENHRY and CDR2 SYGVKD. This CDR3 has 16 amino acids. Trimming cost V 8 bases and J 0 bases, with 18 bases left between them.

V usage is TRBV18 and J usage is TRBJ2-3; TRBD2 is a possible D gene (7 bases). V lost 6 bases and J lost 0, with 13 bases in between. Germline V lookup: CDR1 KGHSH, CDR2 LQKENI. The CDR3 contains 15 residues. CDR3 sequence reads: CASSWTRGSTDTQYF. DNA of the CDR3: TGTGCCAGCTCTTGGACTAGGGGGAGCACAGATACGCAGTATTTT.

The V gene is TRBV30, the J gene TRBJ1-5, with unresolved D. The CDR3 runs to 14 residues. V was pared by 2 bases and J by 0 bases, with 8 bases between. From germline, CDR1 is GTSNPN and CDR2 SVGIG (reference sequence). For the CDR3, the DNA is TGTGCCTGGAGTTTAGGCGGTAGCAATCAGCCCCAGCATTTT. Its protein product is CAWSLGGSNQPQHF.